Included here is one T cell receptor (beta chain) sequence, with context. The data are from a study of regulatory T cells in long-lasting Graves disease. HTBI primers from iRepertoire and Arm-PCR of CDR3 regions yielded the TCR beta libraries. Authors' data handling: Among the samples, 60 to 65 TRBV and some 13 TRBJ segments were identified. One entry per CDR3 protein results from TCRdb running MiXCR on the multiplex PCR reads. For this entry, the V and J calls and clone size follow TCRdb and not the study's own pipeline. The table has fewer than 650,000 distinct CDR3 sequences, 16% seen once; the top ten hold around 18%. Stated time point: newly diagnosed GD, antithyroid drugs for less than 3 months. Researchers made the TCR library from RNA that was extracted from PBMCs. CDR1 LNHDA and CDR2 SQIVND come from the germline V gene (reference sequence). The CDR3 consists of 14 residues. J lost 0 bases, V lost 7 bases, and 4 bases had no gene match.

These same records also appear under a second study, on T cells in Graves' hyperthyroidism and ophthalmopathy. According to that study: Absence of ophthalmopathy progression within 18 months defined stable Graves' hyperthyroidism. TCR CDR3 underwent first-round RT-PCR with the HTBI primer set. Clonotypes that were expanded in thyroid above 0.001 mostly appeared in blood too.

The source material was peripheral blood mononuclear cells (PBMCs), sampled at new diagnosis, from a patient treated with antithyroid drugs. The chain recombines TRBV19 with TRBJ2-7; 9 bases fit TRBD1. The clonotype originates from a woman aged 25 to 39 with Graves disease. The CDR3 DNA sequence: TGTGCCAGTATGGGGACAGGGCCCTCCTACGAGCAGTACTTC. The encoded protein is CASMGTGPSYEQYF.